This is a list of T cell receptor beta chains from one sample in a study of memory CD4+ T cells and cytomegalovirus serostatus. Data came from immunoSEQ multiplex PCR; TCRdb stores just in-frame clones and leaves some out. The sample lists around 40,000 clones, around 79% occurring once. The specimen sequenced was memory CD4+ T cells from blood. The source is an adult in good health and CMV-seronegative. Both conserved end residues are part of each CDR3. Each record gives: V gene, clone size, D gene, J gene, CDR3 DNA, CDR3 protein. A D gene is named only where the DNA matches it firmly. Some rows have no size entry. The others give once, few or many, or a class for an expanded clone.

TRBV10-3	.	.	TRBJ1-5	TGTGCCATCAGTCCTACTTTGGCCCGGGATAGCAATCAGCCCCAGCATTTT	CAISPTLARDSNQPQHF
TRBV18	.	.	TRBJ2-3	TGTGCCAGCCGGACAGGGAGGGCAGATACGCAGTATTTT	CASRTGRADTQYF
TRBV6-1	.	.	TRBJ1-2	TGTGCCAGCAGTGAAGAGGGCTATCGTGGCTACACCTTC	CASSEEGYRGYTF
TRBV4-2	.	.	TRBJ1-6	TGTGCCAGCAGACTACGCTCGAGCTCCTATAATTCACCCCTCCACTTT	CASRLRSSSYNSPLHF
TRBV19	.	TRBD1	TRBJ1-6	TGTGCCAGTAGTGTGGACAGGGGAAATTCACCCCTCCACTTT	CASSVDRGNSPLHF
TRBV6-5	.	.	TRBJ1-2	TGTGCCAGCAGTCCACCGGGTGGGCAGCCCTATGGCTACACCTTC	CASSPPGGQPYGYTF
TRBV7-6	.	TRBD1	TRBJ1-1	TGTGCCAGCAGCAGACAGGGGTTTGACACTGAAGCTTTCTTT	CASSRQGFDTEAFF
TRBV6-6	.	.	TRBJ1-3	TGTGCCAGCAGCCCACTTCCCAACACCATATATTTT	CASSPLPNTIYF
TRBV7-6	.	.	TRBJ2-1	TGTGCCAGCAGCGTGACAGTTGGTGGCTACAATGAGCAGTTCTTC	CASSVTVGGYNEQFF
TRBV30	.	.	TRBJ2-5	TGTGCCTGGAGTGCGGGGAGGGAGACCCAGTACTTC	CAWSAGRETQYF
TRBV2	.	TRBD1	TRBJ1-2	TGTGCCAGCGGGGGACAGAACTATGGCTACACCTTC	CASGGQNYGYTF
TRBV7-2	.	TRBD2	TRBJ2-7	TGTGCCAGCAGCCTTACTAGCGGGGGATCGAACTACGAGCAGTACTTC	CASSLTSGGSNYEQYF
TRBV11-3	.	.	TRBJ1-1	TGTGCCAGCAGCTTTAGTGTATGGAGTGAAGCTTTCTTT	CASSFSVWSEAFF
TRBV19	.	TRBD1	TRBJ2-6	TGTGCCAGTAACCCCGACAGGGGGCAAGCTGGGGCCAACGTCCTGACTTTC	CASNPDRGQAGANVLTF
TRBV7-9	few	TRBD2	TRBJ2-3	TGTGCCAGCAGCTTAGGTCTAGCGGGGGGGAATTTACTCACAGATACGCAGTATTTT	CASSLGLAGGNLLTDTQYF
TRBV7-2	.	.	TRBJ2-2	TGTGCCAGCAGCCCCCACACTAGTTACACCGGGGAGCTGTTTTTT	CASSPHTSYTGELFF
TRBV30	.	.	TRBJ2-7	TGTGCCTGGACACAGCGAGGGGAGCAGTACTTC	CAWTQRGEQYF
TRBV18	.	TRBD2	TRBJ2-3	TGTGCCAGCTCCCCATTCAACACTAGCGGGGAATACCACACAGATACGCAGTATTTT	CASSPFNTSGEYHTDTQYF
TRBV7-3	few	.	TRBJ2-1	TGTGCCAGCAGCTTATGGGGGTTACGTAATGAGCAGTTCTTC	CASSLWGLRNEQFF
TRBV5-5	few	.	TRBJ2-7	TGTGCCAGCAGCCTGGACGGGGAGCAGTACTTC	CASSLDGEQYF
TRBV7-9	.	.	TRBJ1-1	TGTGCCAGCAGCTCTATAAAGATGCGGTTCACTGAAGCTTTCTTT	CASSSIKMRFTEAFF
TRBV28	.	.	TRBJ1-2	TGTGCCAGCAACCCCGTGACGCCGGACTATGGCTACACCTTC	CASNPVTPDYGYTF
TRBV19	few	.	TRBJ1-5	TGTGCCAGTTCTGACTTCCCAAACAATCAGCCCCAGCATTTT	CASSDFPNNQPQHF
TRBV7-9	.	TRBD1	TRBJ1-2	TGTGCCAGCAGCCATTTACCGGGACAGGGAAGGTTGGACTATGGCTACACCTTC	CASSHLPGQGRLDYGYTF
TRBV11-2	.	.	TRBJ1-1	TGTGCCAGCAGCTTAGAGTCGAACACTGAAGCTTTCTTT	CASSLESNTEAFF
TRBV11-2	.	.	TRBJ2-7	TGTGCCAGCAGCTCTAGTTATCACATGGCCGAGCAGTACTTC	CASSSSYHMAEQYF
TRBV30	.	.	TRBJ1-2	TGTGCCTGGAGTGGTGGAAGGACCCACTATGGCTACACCTTC	CAWSGGRTHYGYTF
TRBV5-5	.	.	TRBJ1-1	TGTGCCAGCAGCTTGGCCATGGCGGCCGGCGACACTGAAGCTTTCTTT	CASSLAMAAGDTEAFF
TRBV30	.	.	TRBJ2-1	TGTGCCGCGACATGGGCTAGCATAGGTGAGCAGTTCTTC	CAATWASIGEQFF
TRBV19	once	.	TRBJ1-1	TGTGCCAGTAAGGGGACATGGATGAACACTGAAGCTTTCTTT	CASKGTWMNTEAFF
TRBV4-1	.	.	TRBJ2-3	TGCGCCAGCAGCCAAGACGTGGGAGATACGCAGTATTTT	CASSQDVGDTQYF
TRBV5-4	few	.	TRBJ1-2	TGTGCCAGCAGCTTGCTCGGCAGTACTAACTATGGCTACACCTTC	CASSLLGSTNYGYTF
TRBV9	.	TRBD1	TRBJ1-1	TGTGCCAGCAGCACAGACAGGGATGAAGCTTTCTTT	CASSTDRDEAFF
TRBV4-1	.	.	TRBJ2-2	TGCGCCAGCAGCCCGCGACAGTCGGGGTACACCGGGGAGCTGTTTTTT	CASSPRQSGYTGELFF
TRBV2	.	.	TRBJ1-4	TGTGCCAGCAGTTGGGACCGCTCAACTAATGAAAAACTGTTTTTT	CASSWDRSTNEKLFF
TRBV6-5	.	.	TRBJ1-2	TGTGCCAGCAGGAGCTTTGGGATCTATGGCTACACCTTC	CASRSFGIYGYTF
TRBV19	.	.	TRBJ2-1	TGTGCCAGTAGTTTTACGGATGAGCAGTTCTTC	CASSFTDEQFF
TRBV27	.	.	TRBJ1-2	TGTGCCAGCAGTCTAAGCCCCGGGGCCCGCGGCTACACCTTC	CASSLSPGARGYTF
TRBV15	.	TRBD1	TRBJ1-1	TGTGCCACCAGCAGAGCCAGGAGACAGGGCATAAGGAACACTGAAGCTTTCTTT	CATSRARRQGIRNTEAFF
TRBV7-6	.	.	TRBJ1-6	TGTGCCAGCAGCTTAGGCCAGAAAAATTCACCCCTCCACTTT	CASSLGQKNSPLHF
TRBV11-2	once	.	TRBJ2-1	TGTGCCAGCAGTGTGATCTCTAGCGTAGACAATGAGCAGTTCTTC	CASSVISSVDNEQFF
TRBV7-9	.	TRBD1	TRBJ2-1	TGTGCCAGCAGCCAAGGGACAGGGGCGTACAATGAGCAGTTCTTC	CASSQGTGAYNEQFF
TRBV25-1	.	TRBD1	TRBJ1-2	TGTGCCAGCAGTGAAGGCGGACAGGGAGCCACCTATGGCTACACCTTC	CASSEGGQGATYGYTF
TRBV5-1	once	TRBD1	TRBJ2-3	TGCGCCAGCAGCCCTGGGACAGCTAATCCAGATACGCAGTATTTT	CASSPGTANPDTQYF
TRBV19	.	TRBD1	TRBJ2-3	TGTGCCAGTGACGACCCGACAGGGGTAATAGATACGCAGTATTTT	CASDDPTGVIDTQYF
TRBV28	.	.	TRBJ1-1	TGTGCCAGCAGTTCCCAGGGGAGTGATGGCACTGAAGCTTTCTTT	CASSSQGSDGTEAFF
TRBV6-5	once	.	TRBJ1-2	TGTGCCAGCAGTTCGACAGATGGCTACACCTTC	CASSSTDGYTF
TRBV30	once	.	TRBJ2-7	TGTGCCGCCGTCCTGGGGAGGCAAAACGAGCAGTACTTC	CAAVLGRQNEQYF
TRBV5-1	.	.	TRBJ1-3	TGCGCCAGCAGCTTGGAGGGGTCGTCTGGAAACACCATATATTTT	CASSLEGSSGNTIYF
TRBV30	few	.	TRBJ2-7	TGTGCCTGGAGTGATGGCAGCTCCTACGAGCAGTACTTC	CAWSDGSSYEQYF
TRBV19	.	.	TRBJ2-1	TGTGCCAGTAGTTGGGGATCGACAGACAATGAGCAGTTCTTC	CASSWGSTDNEQFF
TRBV30	.	.	TRBJ2-2	TGTGCCTGGAGACCTACGGGACTCGTTCCCGGGGAGCTGTTTTTT	CAWRPTGLVPGELFF
TRBV19	.	.	TRBJ1-4	TGTGCCAGCAGAGATGGGGGGCGCAGCGAAAAACTGTTTTTT	CASRDGGRSEKLFF
TRBV30	.	.	TRBJ1-2	TGTGCCTGGAGCCAGAGGACCGGCTATGGCTACACCTTC	CAWSQRTGYGYTF
TRBV6-1	few	.	TRBJ1-1	TGTGCCAGCAGTGAAAATTTGGTAAACACTGAAGCTTTCTTT	CASSENLVNTEAFF
TRBV5-4	.	.	TRBJ1-2	TGTGCCAGCAGCCTTGCGAAGGCGAAGGGTGGCTACACCTTC	CASSLAKAKGGYTF
TRBV30	once	.	TRBJ1-5	TGTGCCTGGGGAGGGGGGGGAGAACAGCCCCAGCATTTT	CAWGGGGEQPQHF
TRBV11-3	.	.	TRBJ2-7	TGTGCCAGCAGCTTAGAGGGCCAGGGGAGGCACGAGCAGTACTTC	CASSLEGQGRHEQYF
TRBV6-6	.	.	TRBJ2-5	TGTGCCAGCAGGGACGACCCCTCCCGGGGGACCCAGTACTTC	CASRDDPSRGTQYF